The subject of this entry is one T cell receptor (beta chain). Its cognate antigen is unknown. Stated treatment: about 20 received Ad26.COV2.S at low or high dose, single or two shots; about 5 received placebo; per-sample allocation not given. All samples were drawn on day 63, counting from the first vaccine or placebo injection. The data were produced by immunoSEQ multiplex PCR, yet TCRdb's version contains in-frame clones alone and is incomplete. The sample lists about 350,000 clones; less than 90% were seen once. The entry originates in a study of Ad26.COV2.S vaccination and SARS-CoV-2 variants. As for the study in general: Intramuscularly, Ad26.COV2.S was given either once or twice, 56 days apart. Study results and caveats: Overall T cell responses may have been underestimated by the analyses of TCR breadth and depth. Vaccinated and placebo-treated recipients had similar non-spike TCR breadth.

This CDR3 is built from 16 residues. Germline CDR1 and CDR2: SGHTA and FQGNSA. Between the trimmed V and J ends, which lost 6 bases and 8 bases, there was a span of 25 bases. V usage is TRBV7-2 and J usage is TRBJ1-2; D uncertain. The source was peripheral blood, collected in a trial of Ad26.COV2.S vaccine versus placebo. This clonotype was obtained from a person aged 18 to 59 who received the Ad26.COV2.S COVID-19 vaccine or a placebo. The DNA for the CDR3 is TGTGCCAGCAGTACGGGATCCTCAACAGCTCGAACGGGCTACACCTTC. Translation: CASSTGSSTARTGYTF.